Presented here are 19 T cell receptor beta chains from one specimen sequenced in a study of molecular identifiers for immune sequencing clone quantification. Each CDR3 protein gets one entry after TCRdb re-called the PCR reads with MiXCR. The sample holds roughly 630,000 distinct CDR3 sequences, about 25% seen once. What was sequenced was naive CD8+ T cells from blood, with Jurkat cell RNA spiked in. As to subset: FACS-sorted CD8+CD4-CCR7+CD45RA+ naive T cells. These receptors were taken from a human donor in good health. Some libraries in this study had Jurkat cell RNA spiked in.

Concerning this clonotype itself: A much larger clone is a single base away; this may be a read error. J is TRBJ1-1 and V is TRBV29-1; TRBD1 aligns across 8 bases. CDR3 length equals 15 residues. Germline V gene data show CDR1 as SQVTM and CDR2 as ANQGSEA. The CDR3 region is CSVEGFHRGYTEASF. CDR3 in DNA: TGCAGCGTTGAAGGTTTTCACAGGGGGTACACTGAAGCTTCCTTT. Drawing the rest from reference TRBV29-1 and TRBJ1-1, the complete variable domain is SAVISQKPSRDICQRGTSLTIQCQVDSQVTMMFWYRQQPGQSLTLIATANQGSEATYESGFVIDKFPISRPNLTFSTLTVSNMSPEDSSIYLCSVEGFHRGYTEASFGQGTRLTVV.

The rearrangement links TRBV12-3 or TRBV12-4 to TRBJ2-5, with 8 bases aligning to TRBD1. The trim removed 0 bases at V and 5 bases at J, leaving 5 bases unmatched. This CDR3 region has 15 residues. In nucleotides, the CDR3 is TGTGCCAGCAGTTTAGCGCCGGGACAGGTGGAGACCCAGTACTTC. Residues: CASSLAPGQVETQYF.

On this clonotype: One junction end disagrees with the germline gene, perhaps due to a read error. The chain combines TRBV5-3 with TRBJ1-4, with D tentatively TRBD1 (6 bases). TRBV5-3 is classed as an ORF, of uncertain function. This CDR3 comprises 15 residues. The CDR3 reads CASSYRDIENEKLFF. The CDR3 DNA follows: TGTGCCAGCAGCTACAGGGACATCGAAAATGAAAAACTGTTTTTT.

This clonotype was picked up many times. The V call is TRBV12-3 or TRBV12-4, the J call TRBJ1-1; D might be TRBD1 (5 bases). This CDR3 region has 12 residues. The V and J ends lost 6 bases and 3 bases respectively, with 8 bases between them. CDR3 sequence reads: CASRVRDTEAFF. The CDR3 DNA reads TGTGCCAGCAGGGTCAGGGACACTGAAGCTTTCTTT.

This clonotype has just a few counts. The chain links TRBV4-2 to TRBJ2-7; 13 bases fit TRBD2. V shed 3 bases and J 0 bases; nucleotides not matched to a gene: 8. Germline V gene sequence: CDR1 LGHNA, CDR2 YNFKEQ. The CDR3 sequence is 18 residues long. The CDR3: CASSQGTSGADPSYEQYF. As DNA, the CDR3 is TGTGCCAGCAGCCAGGGGACTAGCGGGGCCGATCCCTCCTACGAGCAGTACTTC.

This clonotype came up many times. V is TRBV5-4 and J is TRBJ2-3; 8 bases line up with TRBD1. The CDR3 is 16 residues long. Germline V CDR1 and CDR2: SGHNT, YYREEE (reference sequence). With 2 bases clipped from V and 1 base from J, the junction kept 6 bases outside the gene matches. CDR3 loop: CASSLRQGPRTDTQYF. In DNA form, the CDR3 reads TGTGCCAGCAGCTTACGACAGGGGCCGCGCACAGATACGCAGTATTTT. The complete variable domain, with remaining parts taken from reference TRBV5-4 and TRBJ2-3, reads ETGVTQSPTHLIKTRGQQVTLRCSSQSGHNTVSWYQQALGQGPQFIFQYYREEENGRGNFPPRFSGLQFPNYSSELNVNALELDDSALYLCASSLRQGPRTDTQYFGPGTRLTVL.

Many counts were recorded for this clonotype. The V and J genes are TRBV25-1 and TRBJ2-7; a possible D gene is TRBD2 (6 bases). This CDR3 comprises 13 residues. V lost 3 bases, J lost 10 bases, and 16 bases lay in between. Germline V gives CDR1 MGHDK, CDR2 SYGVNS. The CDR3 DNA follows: TGTGCCAGCAGTGATCCTTACGGAGGGTCTCAGTACTTC. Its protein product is CASSDPYGGSQYF.

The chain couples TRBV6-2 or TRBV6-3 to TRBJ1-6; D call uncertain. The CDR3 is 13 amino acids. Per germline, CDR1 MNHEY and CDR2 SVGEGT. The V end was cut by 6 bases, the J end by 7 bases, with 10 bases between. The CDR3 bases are TGTGCCAGCAGAGGACGGTCCAATTCACCCCTCCACTTT. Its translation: CASRGRSNSPLHF.

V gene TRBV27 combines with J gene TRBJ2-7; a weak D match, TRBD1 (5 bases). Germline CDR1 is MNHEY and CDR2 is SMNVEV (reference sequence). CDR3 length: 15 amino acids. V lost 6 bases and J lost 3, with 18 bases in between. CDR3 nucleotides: TGTGCCAGCAGCTTCCACGACAACCAGGGCTACGAGCAGTACTTC. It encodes CASSFHDNQGYEQYF.

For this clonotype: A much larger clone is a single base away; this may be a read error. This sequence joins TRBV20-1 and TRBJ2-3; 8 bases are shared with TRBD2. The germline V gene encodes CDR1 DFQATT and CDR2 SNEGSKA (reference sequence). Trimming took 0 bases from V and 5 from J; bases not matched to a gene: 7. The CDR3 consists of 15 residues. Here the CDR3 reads CSARDPGLEEDTQYF. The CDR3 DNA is TGCAGTGCTAGAGATCCGGGACTAGAAGAAGATACGCAGTATTTT.

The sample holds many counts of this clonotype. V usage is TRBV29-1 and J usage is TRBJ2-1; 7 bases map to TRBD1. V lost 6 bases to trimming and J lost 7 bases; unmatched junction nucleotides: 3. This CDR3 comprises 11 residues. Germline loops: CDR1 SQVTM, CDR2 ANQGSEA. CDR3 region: CSVRQGNEQFF. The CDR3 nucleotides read TGCAGCGTCCGACAGGGAAATGAGCAGTTCTTC.

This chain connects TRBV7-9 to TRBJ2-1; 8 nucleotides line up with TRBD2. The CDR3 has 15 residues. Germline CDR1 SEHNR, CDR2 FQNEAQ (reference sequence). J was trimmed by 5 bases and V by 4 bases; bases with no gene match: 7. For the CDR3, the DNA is TGTGCCAGCAGCTCCCCTAGCGGGCCGGACAATGAGCAGTTCTTC. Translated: CASSSPSGPDNEQFF.

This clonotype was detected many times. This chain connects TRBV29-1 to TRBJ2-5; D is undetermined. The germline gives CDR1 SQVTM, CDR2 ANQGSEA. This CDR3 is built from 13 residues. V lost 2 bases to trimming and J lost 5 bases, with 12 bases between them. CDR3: CSVEPDLEETQYF. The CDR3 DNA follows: TGCAGCGTTGAACCTGATTTGGAGGAGACCCAGTACTTC. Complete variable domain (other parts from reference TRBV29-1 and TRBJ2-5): SAVISQKPSRDICQRGTSLTIQCQVDSQVTMMFWYRQQPGQSLTLIATANQGSEATYESGFVIDKFPISRPNLTFSTLTVSNMSPEDSSIYLCSVEPDLEETQYFGPGTRLLVL.

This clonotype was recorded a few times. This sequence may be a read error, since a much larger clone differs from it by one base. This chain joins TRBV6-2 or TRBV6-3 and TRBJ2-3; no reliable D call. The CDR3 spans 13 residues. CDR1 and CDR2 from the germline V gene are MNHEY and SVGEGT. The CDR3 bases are TGTGCCAGCTGTTACTACAGCGAGGATACGCAGTATTTT. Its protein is CASCYYSEDTQYF.

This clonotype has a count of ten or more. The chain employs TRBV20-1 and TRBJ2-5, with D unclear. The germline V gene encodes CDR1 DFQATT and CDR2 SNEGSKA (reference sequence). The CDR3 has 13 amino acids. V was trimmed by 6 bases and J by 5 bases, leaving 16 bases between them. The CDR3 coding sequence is TGCAGTGCGGAGATCCGGGTTGGGGAGACCCAGTACTTC. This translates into CSAEIRVGETQYF.

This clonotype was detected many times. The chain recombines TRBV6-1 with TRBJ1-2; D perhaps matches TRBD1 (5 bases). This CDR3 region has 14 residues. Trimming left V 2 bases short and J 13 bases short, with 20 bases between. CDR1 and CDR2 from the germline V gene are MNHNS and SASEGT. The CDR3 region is CASSEWGGSEGFTF. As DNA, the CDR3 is TGTGCCAGCAGTGAATGGGGCGGATCCGAAGGGTTCACCTTC.

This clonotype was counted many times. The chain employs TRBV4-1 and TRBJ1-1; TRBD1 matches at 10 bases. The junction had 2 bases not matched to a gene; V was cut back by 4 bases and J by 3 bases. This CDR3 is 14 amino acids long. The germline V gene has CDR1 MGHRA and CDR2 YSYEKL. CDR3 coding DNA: TGCGCCAGCAGCCCCGGACAGGGGGACACTGAAGCTTTCTTT. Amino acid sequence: CASSPGQGDTEAFF.

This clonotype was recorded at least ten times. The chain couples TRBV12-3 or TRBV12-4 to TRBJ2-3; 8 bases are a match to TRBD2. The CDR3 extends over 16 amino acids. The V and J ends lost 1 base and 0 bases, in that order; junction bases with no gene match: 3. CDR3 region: CASSLVRGRSTDTQYF. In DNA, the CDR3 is TGTGCCAGCAGTTTAGTTCGCGGGAGGAGCACAGATACGCAGTATTTT.

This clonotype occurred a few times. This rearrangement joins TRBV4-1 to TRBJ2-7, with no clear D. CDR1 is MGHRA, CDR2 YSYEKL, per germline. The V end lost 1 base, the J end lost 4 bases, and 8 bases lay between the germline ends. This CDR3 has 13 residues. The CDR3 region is CASSQGHRYEQYF. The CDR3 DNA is TGCGCCAGCAGCCAAGGGCATAGATACGAGCAGTACTTC.